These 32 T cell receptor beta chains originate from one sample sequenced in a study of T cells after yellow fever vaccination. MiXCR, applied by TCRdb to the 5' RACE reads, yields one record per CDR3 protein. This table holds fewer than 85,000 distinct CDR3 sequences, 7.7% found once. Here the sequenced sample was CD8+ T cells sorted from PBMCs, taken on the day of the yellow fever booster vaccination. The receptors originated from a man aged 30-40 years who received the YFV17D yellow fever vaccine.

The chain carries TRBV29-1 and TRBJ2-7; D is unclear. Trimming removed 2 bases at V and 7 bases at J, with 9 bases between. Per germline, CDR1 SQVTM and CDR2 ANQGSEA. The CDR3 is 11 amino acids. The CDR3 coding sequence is TGCAGCGTTGAAAGGCAGACGGAGCAGTACTTC. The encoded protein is CSVERQTEQYF.

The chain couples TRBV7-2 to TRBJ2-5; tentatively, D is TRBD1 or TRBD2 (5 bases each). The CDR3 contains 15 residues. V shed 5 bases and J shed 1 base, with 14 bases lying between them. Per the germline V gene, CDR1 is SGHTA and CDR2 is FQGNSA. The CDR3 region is CASSPSSGTQETQYF. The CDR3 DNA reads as TGTGCCAGCAGCCCGTCTTCAGGGACCCAAGAGACCCAGTACTTC.

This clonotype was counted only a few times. The CDR3 loop is CASSPGTGYGYTF. CDR3 bases: TGTGCCAGCAGCCCCGGGACAGGCTATGGCTACACCTTC. The chain uses TRBV7-6 and TRBJ1-2; 8 bases match TRBD1. V gave up 5 bases and J gave up 4 bases; unmatched junction bases: 3. Germline values: CDR1 SGHVS, CDR2 FNYEAQ. The CDR3 spans 13 residues.

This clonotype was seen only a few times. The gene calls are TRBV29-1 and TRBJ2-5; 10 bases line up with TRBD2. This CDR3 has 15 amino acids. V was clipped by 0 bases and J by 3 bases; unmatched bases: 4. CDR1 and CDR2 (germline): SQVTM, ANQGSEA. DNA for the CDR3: TGCAGCGTTGAAGAACTAGCGGGAACAGAAGAGACCCAGTACTTC. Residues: CSVEELAGTEETQYF.

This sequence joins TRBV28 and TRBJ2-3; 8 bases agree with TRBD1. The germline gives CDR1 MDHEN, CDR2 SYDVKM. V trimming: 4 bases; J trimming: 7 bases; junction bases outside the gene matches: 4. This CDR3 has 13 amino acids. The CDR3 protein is CASSSRGLYTQYF. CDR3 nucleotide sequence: TGTGCCAGCAGTTCCAGGGGGCTGTATACGCAGTATTTT.

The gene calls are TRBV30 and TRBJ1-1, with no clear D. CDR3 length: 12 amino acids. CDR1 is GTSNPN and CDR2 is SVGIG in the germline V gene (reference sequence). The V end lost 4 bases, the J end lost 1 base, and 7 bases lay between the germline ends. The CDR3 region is CAWNRGNTEAFF. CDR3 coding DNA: TGTGCCTGGAACCGGGGGAACACTGAAGCTTTCTTT.

The CDR3 DNA is TGTGCCAGCATCCGGGAATTACAGGTCTACGAGCAGTACTTC. This sequence encodes CASIRELQVYEQYF. V is TRBV2 and J is TRBJ2-7; D tentatively reads TRBD1 or TRBD2 (5 bases each). V lost 7 bases to trimming and J lost 3 bases, with 16 bases between them. This CDR3 is 14 amino acids long. The V gene's germline CDR1 is SNHLY and CDR2 FYNNEI.

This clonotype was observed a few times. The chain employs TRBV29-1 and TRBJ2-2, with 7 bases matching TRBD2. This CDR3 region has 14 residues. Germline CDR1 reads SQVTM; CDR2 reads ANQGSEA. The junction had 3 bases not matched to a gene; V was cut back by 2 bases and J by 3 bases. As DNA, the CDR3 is TGCAGCGTTGAACGTGGGAGGGACACCGGGGAGCTGTTTTTT. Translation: CSVERGRDTGELFF.

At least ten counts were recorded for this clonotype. CDR3 residues: CSVLPADTYEQYF. DNA for the CDR3: TGCAGCGTTCTCCCCGCAGACACCTACGAGCAGTACTTC. V usage is TRBV29-1 and J usage is TRBJ2-7; D is unclear. The CDR3 loop spans 13 amino acids. Trimming shortened V by 5 bases and J by 2 bases, and 13 bases separated the two germline ends. Germline assignment: CDR1 SQVTM and CDR2 ANQGSEA.

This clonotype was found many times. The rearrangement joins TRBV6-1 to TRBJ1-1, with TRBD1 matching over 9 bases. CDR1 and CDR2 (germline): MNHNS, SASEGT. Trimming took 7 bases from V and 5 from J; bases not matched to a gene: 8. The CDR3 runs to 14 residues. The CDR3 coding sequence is TGTGCCAGCACTAAAGGACAGGGGATTACTGAAGCTTTCTTT. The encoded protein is CASTKGQGITEAFF.

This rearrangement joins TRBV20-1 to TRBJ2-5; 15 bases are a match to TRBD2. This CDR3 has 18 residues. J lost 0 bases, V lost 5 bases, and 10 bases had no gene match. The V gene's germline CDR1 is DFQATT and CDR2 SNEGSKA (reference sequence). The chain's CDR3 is CSAPRTSGRAWYQETQYF. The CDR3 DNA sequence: TGCAGTGCTCCTCGGACTAGCGGGAGGGCCTGGTACCAAGAGACCCAGTACTTC.

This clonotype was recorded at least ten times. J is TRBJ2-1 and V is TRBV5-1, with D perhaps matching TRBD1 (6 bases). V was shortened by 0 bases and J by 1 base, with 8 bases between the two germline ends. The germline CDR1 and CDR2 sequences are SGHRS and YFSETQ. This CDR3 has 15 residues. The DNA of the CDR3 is TGCGCCAGCAGCTTGGACCAGGGGTCCTACAATGAGCAGTTCTTC. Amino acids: CASSLDQGSYNEQFF.

CDR3 coding DNA: TGTGCCAGCAGCTTAGGGACTAGCGGTTTCTACGAGCAGTACTTC. Translating it yields CASSLGTSGFYEQYF. The chain joins TRBV7-2 to TRBJ2-7, with 10 bases aligning to TRBD2. J gave up 3 bases and V 1 base, and 3 bases lay outside the gene matches. The CDR3 has 15 residues. Germline V gene lookup returns CDR1 SGHTA and CDR2 FQGNSA.

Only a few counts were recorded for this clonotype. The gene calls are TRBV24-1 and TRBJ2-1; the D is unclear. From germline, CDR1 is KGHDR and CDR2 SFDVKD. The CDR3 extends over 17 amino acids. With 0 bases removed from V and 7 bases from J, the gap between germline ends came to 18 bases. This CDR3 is CATSDLQMTPAGNEQFF. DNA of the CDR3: TGTGCCACCAGTGATTTGCAAATGACCCCTGCCGGGAATGAGCAGTTCTTC.

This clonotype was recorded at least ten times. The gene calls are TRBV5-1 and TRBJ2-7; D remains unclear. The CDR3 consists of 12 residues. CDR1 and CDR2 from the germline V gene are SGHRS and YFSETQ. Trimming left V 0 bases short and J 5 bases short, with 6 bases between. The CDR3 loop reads CASSLGVNEQYF. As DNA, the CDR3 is TGCGCCAGCAGCTTGGGGGTGAACGAGCAGTACTTC.

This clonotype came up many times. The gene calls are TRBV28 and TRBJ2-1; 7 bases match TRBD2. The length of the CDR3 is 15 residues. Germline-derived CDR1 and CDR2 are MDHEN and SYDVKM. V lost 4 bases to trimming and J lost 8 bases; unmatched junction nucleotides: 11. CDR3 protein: CASSSARGEMDEQFF. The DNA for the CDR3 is TGTGCCAGCAGTTCTGCCCGGGGGGAGATGGATGAGCAGTTCTTC.

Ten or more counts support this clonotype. CDR3 in DNA: TGCGCCAGCAGCCAAGTTCAGGGGGGAACCTACGAGCAGTACTTC. Its protein is CASSQVQGGTYEQYF. The rearrangement uses TRBV4-1 and TRBJ2-7, with D perhaps TRBD1 (7 bases). Germline loops: CDR1 MGHRA, CDR2 YSYEKL. The CDR3 sequence is 15 residues long. The V end lost 1 base, the J end lost 2 bases, and 12 bases lay between the germline ends.

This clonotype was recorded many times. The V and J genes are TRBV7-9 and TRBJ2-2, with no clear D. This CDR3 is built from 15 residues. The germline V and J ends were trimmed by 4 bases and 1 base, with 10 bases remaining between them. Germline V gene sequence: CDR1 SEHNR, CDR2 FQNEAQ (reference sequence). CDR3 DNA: TGTGCCAGCAGCTCCCACAGAAAGAACACCGGGGAGCTGTTTTTT. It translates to CASSSHRKNTGELFF.

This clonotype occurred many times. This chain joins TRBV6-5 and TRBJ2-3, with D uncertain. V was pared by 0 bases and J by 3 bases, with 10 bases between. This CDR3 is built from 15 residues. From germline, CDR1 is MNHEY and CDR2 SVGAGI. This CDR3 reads CASSYSSSFTDTQYF. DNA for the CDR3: TGTGCCAGCAGTTACTCATCTAGTTTTACAGATACGCAGTATTTT.

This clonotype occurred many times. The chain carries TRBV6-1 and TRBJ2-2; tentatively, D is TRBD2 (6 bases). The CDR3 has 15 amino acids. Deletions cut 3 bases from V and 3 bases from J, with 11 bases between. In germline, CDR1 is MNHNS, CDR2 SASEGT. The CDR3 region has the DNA TGTGCCAGCAGTGACGAGGCGGGATACACCGGGGAGCTGTTTTTT. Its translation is CASSDEAGYTGELFF.

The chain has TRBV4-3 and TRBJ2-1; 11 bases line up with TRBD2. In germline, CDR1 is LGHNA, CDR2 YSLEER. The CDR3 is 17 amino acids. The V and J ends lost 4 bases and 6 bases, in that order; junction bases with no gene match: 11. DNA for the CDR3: TGCGCCAGCAGCCCAAGCCGGGGCCTAGCGGGGGGCAATGAGCAGTTCTTC. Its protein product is CASSPSRGLAGGNEQFF.

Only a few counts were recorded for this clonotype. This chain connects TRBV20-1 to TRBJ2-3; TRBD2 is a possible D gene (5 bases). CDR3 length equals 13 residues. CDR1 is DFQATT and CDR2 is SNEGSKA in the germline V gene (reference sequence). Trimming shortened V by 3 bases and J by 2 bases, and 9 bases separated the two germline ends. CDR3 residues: CSARISVTDTQYF. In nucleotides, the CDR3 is TGCAGTGCTAGGATTAGCGTCACAGATACGCAGTATTTT.

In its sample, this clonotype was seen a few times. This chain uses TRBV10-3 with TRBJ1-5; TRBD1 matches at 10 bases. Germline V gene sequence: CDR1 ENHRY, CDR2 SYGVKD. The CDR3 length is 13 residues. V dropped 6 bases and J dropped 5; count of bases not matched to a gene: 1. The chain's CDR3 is CAISGTGDQPQHF. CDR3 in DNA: TGTGCCATCAGCGGGACAGGGGATCAGCCCCAGCATTTT.

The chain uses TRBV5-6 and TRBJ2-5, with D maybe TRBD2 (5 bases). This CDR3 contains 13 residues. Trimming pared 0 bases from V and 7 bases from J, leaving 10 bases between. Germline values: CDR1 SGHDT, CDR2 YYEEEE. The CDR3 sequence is CASSLASRMTQYF. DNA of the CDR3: TGTGCCAGCAGCTTGGCTAGCAGGATGACCCAGTACTTC.

CDR3 coding DNA: TGTGCCAGCCGGGAGACTAGCGGATTGGAAGAGACCCAGTACTTC. It yields the protein CASRETSGLEETQYF. The chain has TRBV19 and TRBJ2-5; 9 nucleotides agree with TRBD2. The CDR3 sequence is 15 residues long. The V gene's germline CDR1 is LNHDA and CDR2 SQIVND (reference sequence). V was pared by 9 bases and J by 3 bases, with 11 bases of the junction left unmatched.

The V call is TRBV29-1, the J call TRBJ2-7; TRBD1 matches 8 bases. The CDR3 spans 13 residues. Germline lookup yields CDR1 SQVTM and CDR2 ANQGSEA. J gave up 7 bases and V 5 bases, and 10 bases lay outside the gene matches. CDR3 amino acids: CSVPTGASGEQYF. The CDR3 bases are TGCAGCGTTCCGACAGGGGCCTCGGGGGAGCAGTACTTC.

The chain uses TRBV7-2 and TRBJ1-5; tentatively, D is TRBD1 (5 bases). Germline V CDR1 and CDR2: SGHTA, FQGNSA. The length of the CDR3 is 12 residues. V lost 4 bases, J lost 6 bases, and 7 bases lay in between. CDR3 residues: CASSWGSQPQHF. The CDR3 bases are TGTGCCAGCAGCTGGGGGAGTCAGCCCCAGCATTTT. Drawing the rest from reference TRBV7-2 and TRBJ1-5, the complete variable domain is GAGVSQSPSNKVTEKGKDVELRCDPISGHTALYWYRQSLGQGLEFLIYFQGNSAPDKSGLPSDRFSAERTGGSVSTLTIQRTQQEDSAVYLCASSWGSQPQHFGDGTRLSIL.

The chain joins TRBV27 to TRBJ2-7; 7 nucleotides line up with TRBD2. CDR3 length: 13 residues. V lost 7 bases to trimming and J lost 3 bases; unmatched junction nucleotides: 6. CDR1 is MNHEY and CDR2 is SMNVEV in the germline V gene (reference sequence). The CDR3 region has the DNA TGTGCCAGCACCCCTAGCGGTCACTACGAGCAGTACTTC. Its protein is CASTPSGHYEQYF.

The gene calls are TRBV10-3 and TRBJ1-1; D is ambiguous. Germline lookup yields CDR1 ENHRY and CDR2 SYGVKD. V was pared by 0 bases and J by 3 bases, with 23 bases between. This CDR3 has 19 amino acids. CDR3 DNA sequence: TGTGCCATCAGTGAGTCGAGTCTACCTTCGGACGGGGAGGACACTGAAGCTTTCTTT. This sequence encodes CAISESSLPSDGEDTEAFF.

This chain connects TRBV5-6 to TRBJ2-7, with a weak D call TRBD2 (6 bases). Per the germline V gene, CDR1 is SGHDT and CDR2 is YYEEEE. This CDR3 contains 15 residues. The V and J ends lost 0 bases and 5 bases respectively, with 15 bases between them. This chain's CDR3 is CASSLAASVSDEQYF. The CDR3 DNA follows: TGTGCCAGCAGCTTGGCGGCTAGCGTTTCCGACGAGCAGTACTTC.

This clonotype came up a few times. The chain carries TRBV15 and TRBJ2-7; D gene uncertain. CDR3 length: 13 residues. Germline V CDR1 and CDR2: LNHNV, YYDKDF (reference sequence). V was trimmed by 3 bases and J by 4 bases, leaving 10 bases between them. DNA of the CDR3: TGTGCCACCAGCAGCCCTAAATCTTACGAGCAGTACTTC. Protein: CATSSPKSYEQYF.

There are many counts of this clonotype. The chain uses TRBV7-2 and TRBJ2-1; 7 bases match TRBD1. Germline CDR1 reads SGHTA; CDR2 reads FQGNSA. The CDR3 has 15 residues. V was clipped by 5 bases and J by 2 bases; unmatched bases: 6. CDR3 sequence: CASSPGTVTYNEQFF. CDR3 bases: TGTGCCAGCAGCCCCGGGACAGTAACCTACAATGAGCAGTTCTTC.